The 25 T cell receptor beta chains reported below all come from one sample, sequenced in a study of cytomegalovirus exposure and HLA in healthy donors. Vbeta (60) and Jbeta (13) primers were used in the PCR. The data were produced by immunoSEQ multiplex PCR, yet TCRdb's version contains in-frame clones alone and is incomplete. The data show approximately 150,000 clones, with 68% seen just once and approximately 1.5% held by the top ten. Source material: PBMCs. The source of these receptors is a man in his fifties in good health and CMV-seronegative.

The CDR3 protein is CASRAGQGGQPQHF. The CDR3 nucleotides are TGTGCCAGCAGGGCCGGACAGGGGGGTCAGCCCCAGCATTTT. The chain uses TRBV28 and TRBJ1-5; TRBD1 matches at 10 bases. The V gene end was trimmed by 6 bases and the J gene end by 6 bases; junction bases not matched to a gene: 5. The germline CDR1 and CDR2 sequences are MDHEN and SYDVKM. CDR3 length equals 14 residues.

The rearrangement links TRBV30 to TRBJ2-7, with 8 nucleotides matching TRBD1. The J segment lost 2 bases and the V segment lost 7 bases, leaving 10 bases of the junction unmatched. CDR3 length equals 14 residues. The germline gives CDR1 GTSNPN, CDR2 SVGIG (reference sequence). The DNA of the CDR3 is TGTGCCTTGGGCATCAGGGGGCACCCCTACGAGCAGTACTTC. It is translated as CALGIRGHPYEQYF.

This clone has only one observation. The chain has TRBV5-1 and TRBJ1-6, with 8 positions matching TRBD1. Germline V CDR1 and CDR2: SGHRS, YFSETQ. The CDR3 has 16 residues. J was trimmed by 4 bases and V by 1 base; bases with no gene match: 4. The chain's CDR3 is CASSLQGAVYNSPLHF. The CDR3 DNA follows: TGCGCCAGCAGCTTGCAGGGGGCGGTTTATAATTCACCCCTCCACTTT.

The chain employs TRBV6-1 and TRBJ1-3; 7 bases are a match to TRBD1. Losses at the gene ends were 1 base for V and 3 bases for J; bases not matched to a gene: 9. The CDR3 has 17 amino acids. Looked up from germline, CDR1 is MNHNS and CDR2 is SASEGT. In nucleotides, the CDR3 is TGTGCCAGCAGTGAAGTGAGGGGGACAGAATATGGAAACACCATATATTTT. The encoded protein is CASSEVRGTEYGNTIYF.

The CDR3 DNA reads as TGTGCCAGCAGGGAGGGGCTACGACCTAGGCAGTACTTC. It yields the protein CASREGLRPRQYF. The genes are TRBV6-4 and TRBJ2-7; a possible D gene is TRBD2 (6 bases). Germline CDR1 and CDR2: MRHNA and SNTAGT. Trimming cost V 6 bases and J 9 bases, with 18 bases left between them. CDR3 length: 13 amino acids.

This clone has a single count. This chain connects TRBV11-1 to TRBJ2-2; 9 nucleotides line up with TRBD1. Trimming cost V 2 bases and J 0 bases; bases outside gene matches: 1. The CDR3 covers 16 residues. CDR1 and CDR2 from the germline V gene are SGHAT and FQDESV (reference sequence). CDR3 DNA sequence: TGTGCCAGCAGCTTAAGGACAGGGGCGAACACCGGGGAGCTGTTTTTT. This encodes CASSLRTGANTGELFF.

The V call is TRBV5-6, the J call TRBJ1-6; no reliable D call. The CDR3 loop spans 14 amino acids. Germline loops: CDR1 SGHDT, CDR2 YYEEEE. The V gene lost 0 bases and the J gene lost 7 bases, with 8 bases spanning the gap. CDR3 loop: CASSLGPSNSPLHF. As DNA, the CDR3 is TGTGCCAGCAGCTTGGGGCCTTCAAATTCACCCCTCCACTTT.

The chain combines TRBV7-6 with TRBJ2-3; 12 positions match TRBD2. The CDR3 runs to 16 residues. CDR1 and CDR2 (germline): SGHVS, FNYEAQ. V was pared by 2 bases and J by 1 base, with 1 base of the junction left unmatched. The DNA for the CDR3 is TGTGCCAGCAGCTTACTAGCGGGGGGGGGCACAGATACGCAGTATTTT. As protein: CASSLLAGGGTDTQYF.

The chain carries TRBV5-4 and TRBJ2-1; TRBD2 is a possible D gene (7 bases). CDR1 is SGHNT and CDR2 is YYREEE in the germline V gene (reference sequence). V was pared by 4 bases and J by 2 bases, with 13 bases between. This CDR3 comprises 15 residues. This chain's CDR3 is CASSPRGGAYNEQFF. The DNA for the CDR3 is TGTGCCAGCAGCCCTAGGGGGGGCGCCTACAATGAGCAGTTCTTC.

This clone was seen only a few times. The rearrangement joins TRBV5-4 to TRBJ1-1; D not resolved. V lost 7 bases and J 1 base, leaving 11 bases between the germline ends. The CDR3 has 13 amino acids. Looked up from germline, CDR1 is SGHNT and CDR2 is YYREEE (reference sequence). CDR3 coding DNA: TGTGCCAGCCTCGCCCCAGGGAACACTGAAGCTTTCTTT. Translating it yields CASLAPGNTEAFF.

CDR3 in DNA: TGTGCCAGCAGTCCCCTCCTACCGAGAGAGCAGTACTTC. This translates into CASSPLLPREQYF. The chain carries TRBV27 and TRBJ2-7; unclear D gene. V was clipped by 5 bases and J by 7 bases, with 15 bases between them. Germline V gene data show CDR1 as MNHEY and CDR2 as SMNVEV (reference sequence). CDR3 size: 13 residues.

This clone has a single count. The V gene is TRBV10-1, the J gene TRBJ2-3, with a possible D match to TRBD2 (6 bases). The germline V and J ends were trimmed by 0 bases and 1 base, with 8 bases remaining between them. The germline V gene encodes CDR1 WNHNN and CDR2 SYGVQD (reference sequence). The CDR3 is 15 amino acids. The CDR3 is CASSESGEGTDTQYF. In DNA, the CDR3 is TGCGCCAGCAGTGAGTCGGGGGAGGGCACAGATACGCAGTATTTT.

This clone was recorded a few times. The chain couples TRBV28 to TRBJ1-5; unclear D gene. Germline V gives CDR1 MDHEN, CDR2 SYDVKM. V dropped 3 bases and J dropped 2 bases, with 8 bases sitting between them. The CDR3 loop spans 14 amino acids. CDR3 region: CASSFGSGNQPQHF. In DNA, the CDR3 is TGTGCCAGCAGTTTTGGTAGTGGCAATCAGCCCCAGCATTTT. Filled out from reference TRBV28 and TRBJ1-5, the complete variable domain reads DVKVTQSSRYLVKRTGEKVFLECVQDMDHENMFWYRQDPGLGLRLIYFSYDVKMKEKGDIPEGYSVSREKKERFSLILESASTNQTSMYLCASSFGSGNQPQHFGDGTRLSIL.

The chain links TRBV5-4 to TRBJ1-1; D unresolved. CDR3 size: 14 residues. V was clipped by 0 bases and J by 1 base, with 7 bases between them. CDR1 and CDR2 (germline): SGHNT, YYREEE (reference sequence). CDR3 in amino acids: CASSLGATNTEAFF. In DNA form, the CDR3 reads TGTGCCAGCAGCTTGGGGGCAACGAACACTGAAGCTTTCTTT.

The sample holds one count of this clone. Distinct nucleotide sequences in the sample also encode this CDR3. The chain combines TRBV11-2 with TRBJ1-2; 7 bases agree with TRBD1. J lost 2 bases, V lost 4 bases, and 7 bases had no gene match. CDR1 and CDR2 (germline): SGHAT, FQNNGV. CDR3 length: 15 residues. Here the CDR3 DNA reads TGTGCCAGCAGCTCCAACAGGGGCCGGAACTATGGCTACACCTTC. Protein: CASSSNRGRNYGYTF.

CDR3 region: CASSVGSVYNEQFF. CDR3 in DNA: TGTGCCAGCAGCGTAGGCTCGGTCTACAATGAGCAGTTCTTC. The rearrangement uses TRBV9 and TRBJ2-1; D is uncertain. The V gene's germline CDR1 is SGDLS and CDR2 YYNGEE. V was clipped by 0 bases and J by 3 bases, with 7 bases between them. This CDR3 comprises 14 residues.

The CDR3 sequence is CASNHRGSGYTF. In DNA form, the CDR3 reads TGTGCCAGCAATCACAGGGGTAGTGGCTACACCTTC. The chain has TRBV28 and TRBJ1-2; 7 bases line up with TRBD1. The CDR3 is 12 amino acids. The germline CDR1 and CDR2 sequences are MDHEN and SYDVKM. The V and J ends lost 7 bases and 7 bases, in that order; junction bases with no gene match: 6.

This chain connects TRBV7-2 to TRBJ1-5; possibly TRBD1 for D (6 bases). V was clipped by 5 bases and J by 3 bases, with 20 bases between them. In germline, CDR1 is SGHTA, CDR2 FQGNSA. The length of the CDR3 is 17 residues. The CDR3 coding sequence is TGTGCCAGCAGCCTCCTGGGGGCCTCCGGGGTCAATCAGCCCCAGCATTTT. Encoded protein: CASSLLGASGVNQPQHF.

The chain employs TRBV6-5 and TRBJ1-1; 9 nucleotides match TRBD1. The J segment lost 1 base and the V segment lost 7 bases, leaving 4 bases of the junction unmatched. CDR1 and CDR2 from the germline V gene are MNHEY and SVGAGI. The CDR3 runs to 14 residues. The CDR3, as DNA: TGTGCCAGCACCACAGGGGGCTCGAACACTGAAGCTTTCTTT. It yields the protein CASTTGGSNTEAFF.

The chain links TRBV2 to TRBJ2-5; no definite D call. Near its end, the DNA agrees better with TRBJ2-7, so the J call may be wrong. CDR1 SNHLY and CDR2 FYNNEI come from the germline V gene. The CDR3 contains 11 residues. The CDR3 bases are TGTGCCAGCAGCTATTCTTACGAGCAGTACTTC. It codes for CASSYSYEQYF.

There are a few counts of this clone. The J gene is TRBJ2-1, the V gene TRBV6-1; weak D call: TRBD1 (5 bases). V lost 10 bases to trimming and J lost 0 bases, with 16 bases between them. The CDR3 extends over 15 amino acids. Germline V gene data show CDR1 as MNHNS and CDR2 as SASEGT. CDR3 residues: CAIRRTDSSYNEQFF. CDR3 bases: TGTGCCATCAGACGGACCGACAGCTCCTACAATGAGCAGTTCTTC.

The sample holds a few counts of this clone. This chain joins TRBV5-1 and TRBJ2-6; no clear D gene. Germline-derived CDR1 and CDR2 are SGHRS and YFSETQ. V was cut by 0 bases and J by 0 bases, with 4 bases left in between. The CDR3 extends over 15 amino acids. CDR3 coding DNA: TGCGCCAGCAGCTTGGTAGTCTCTGGGGCCAACGTCCTGACTTTC. This encodes CASSLVVSGANVLTF.

This clone was found a few times. The chain joins TRBV7-2 to TRBJ1-1; a weak D match, TRBD1 (6 bases). CDR1 is SGHTA, CDR2 FQGNSA, per germline. Trimming cost V 2 bases and J 5 bases, with 15 bases left between them. CDR3 length: 15 residues. For the CDR3, the DNA is TGTGCCAGCAGCTTATCAATAAGCAGGGGAACTGAAGCTTTCTTT. This translates into CASSLSISRGTEAFF. The variable domain in full, with the rest retrieved from reference TRBV7-2 and TRBJ1-1, is GAGVSQSPSNKVTEKGKDVELRCDPISGHTALYWYRQSLGQGLEFLIYFQGNSAPDKSGLPSDRFSAERTGGSVSTLTIQRTQQEDSAVYLCASSLSISRGTEAFFGQGTRLTVV.

The chain uses TRBV6-6 and TRBJ2-1; no definite D call. CDR1 is MNHNY and CDR2 is SVGAGI in the germline V gene (reference sequence). With 2 bases removed from V and 10 bases from J, the gap between germline ends came to 15 bases. This CDR3 comprises 14 residues. The CDR3 here is CASSYGAATGEQFF. For the CDR3, the DNA is TGTGCCAGCAGTTACGGAGCCGCCACCGGAGAGCAGTTCTTC.

The chain couples TRBV5-8 to TRBJ1-6; the D is unclear. The germline V gene encodes CDR1 SGHTS and CDR2 YDEGEE. V dropped 1 base and J dropped 7 bases, with 15 bases sitting between them. The CDR3 extends over 16 amino acids. Written as DNA, the CDR3 is TGTGCCAGCAGCTTGTACCATACTCTCCAAAATTCACCCCTCCACTTT. This codes for CASSLYHTLQNSPLHF.